The entry that follows covers one TCR beta chain sequence. This specimen comes from a study of blood T cell repertoires in COVID-19. Looking at the study overall: Samples representing acute and convalescent COVID-19 were sourced from the United States, Italy and Spain. The cDNA or gDNA used as material had been derived from T cells, B-cell-depleted T cells, or PBMCs.

Original handling: Nucleated cell counts were estimated from reference gene primer amplification. Clones were read by immunoSEQ multiplex PCR, and TCRdb kept only the in-frame ones, dropping some. That table is the source of V, J and clone size, and D and trimming were worked out from the DNA. The sample has 150,000 to 200,000 clones, under 85% seen once. Sample: peripheral blood. This clonotype was obtained from a man between 65 and 85 years old with acute or convalescent COVID-19.

CDR3 bases: TGTGCCAGCAGTGAAGGGCGGCAGGGGGTGTCTGAAGCTTTCTTT. Its translation is CASSEGRQGVSEAFF. This sequence joins TRBV6-1 and TRBJ1-1; 7 bases line up with TRBD1. With V trimmed by 1 base and J by 6 bases, 8 bases remained unmatched. The CDR3 consists of 15 residues. CDR1 is MNHNS, CDR2 SASEGT, per germline.